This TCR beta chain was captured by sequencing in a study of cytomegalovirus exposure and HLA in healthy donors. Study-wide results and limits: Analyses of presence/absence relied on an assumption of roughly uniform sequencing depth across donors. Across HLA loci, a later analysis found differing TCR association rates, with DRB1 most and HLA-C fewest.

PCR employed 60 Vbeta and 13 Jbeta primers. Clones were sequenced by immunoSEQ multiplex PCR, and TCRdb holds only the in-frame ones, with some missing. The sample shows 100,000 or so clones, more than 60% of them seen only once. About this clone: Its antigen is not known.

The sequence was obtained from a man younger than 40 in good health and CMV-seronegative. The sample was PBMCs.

As DNA, the CDR3 is TGTGCCAGCAGCCAAGGAGCGGGAGGCGCAGATACGCAGTATTTT. It specifies CASSQGAGGADTQYF. The rearrangement uses TRBV4-2 and TRBJ2-3; 9 bases map to TRBD2. The J segment lost 4 bases and the V segment lost 1 base, leaving 3 bases of the junction unmatched. This CDR3 has 15 residues. Germline CDR1 LGHNA, CDR2 YNFKEQ.